The sample holds many counts of the clone carrying this T cell receptor (beta chain). Its antigen is as yet unknown. This entry comes from a study of spatial heterogeneity in lung cancer. Study information: Alpha-chain sequences were consistently detected less often than beta-chain sequences. Study-wide results and caveats: For expanded intratumoral alpha and beta TCRs, counts tracked tumor mutation counts.

On each TCR cDNA molecule, a unique molecular identifier was present. In TCRdb, the 5' RACE reads were re-called with MiXCR into one record per CDR3 protein. The sample has approximately 20,000 distinct CDR3 sequences; roughly 3% are singletons. Per the germline V gene, CDR1 is SGHTA and CDR2 is FQGTGA. V lost 0 bases and J lost 5, with 14 bases in between. This CDR3 has 15 amino acids. The time point is: sample taken at primary tumor resection. Samples were obtained from some 70 donors, all untreated early-stage non-small cell lung cancer patients. No cell sorting; template was whole RNA from tumor, lung tissue or PBMC.

The rearrangement links TRBV7-3 to TRBJ2-7, with D possibly matching TRBD1 (5 bases). The receptor was derived from a male donor with early-stage non-small cell lung cancer. The sample here was lung tumor tissue, taken at surgery. The DNA for the CDR3 is TGTGCCAGCAGCTTAACTCAGGGAACGTTGAACGAGCAGTACTTC. This codes for CASSLTQGTLNEQYF.